This T cell receptor beta chain came from a study of blood T cell repertoires in COVID-19. Study context: Specimens from acute and convalescent COVID-19 originated in the United States, Italy and Spain. The cDNA or gDNA used as material had been derived from T cells, B-cell-depleted T cells, or PBMCs.

V trimming: 6 bases; J trimming: 1 base; junction bases outside the gene matches: 5. CDR3 length: 14 residues. From germline, CDR1 is SNHLY and CDR2 FYNNEI. Authors' processing steps: Estimated nucleated cell counts came from reference gene primer amplification. Some clones are missing from TCRdb's copy, which holds only in-frame ones; the method was immunoSEQ multiplex PCR. V and J calls plus clone size are reproduced from that table; the DNA served to infer D and trimming. This repertoire shows some 150,000 clones, 85% to 90% found once; its top ten account for roughly 3%. This TCR derives from a woman aged 60 to 75 with active COVID-19. V gene TRBV2 combines with J gene TRBJ1-2, with TRBD1 matching over 7 bases. The sample taken for sequencing was peripheral blood. Written as DNA, the CDR3 is TGTGCCAGCAGAGGGACAGTCATTAACTATGGCTACACCTTC. Its protein is CASRGTVINYGYTF.